This TCR beta chain derives from a study of shared clonotypes between healthy human individuals. Study-level background: A couple of women and a few men aged 18 to 49 served as donors.

This clone was seen just once. The method was immunoSEQ multiplex PCR; TCRdb's version includes in-frame clones alone and lacks a portion of them. This sample yields roughly 1,500,000 clones, of which roughly 98% are seen a single time; less than 0.55% belongs to the top ten. Sequencing input: naive CD4+ T cells sorted from blood. Subset specified: CD45RA+ positively selected. The source of this sequence is a young man in good health.

DNA of the CDR3: TGTGCCAGTCGCAGGGGATCCTCTGGAAACACCATATATTTT. Residues: CASRRGSSGNTIYF. This rearrangement joins TRBV6-1 to TRBJ1-3; weak D call: TRBD1 (6 bases). The CDR3 spans 14 residues. CDR1 MNHNS and CDR2 SASEGT come from the germline V gene. Between the trimmed V and J ends, which lost 9 bases and 0 bases, there was a span of 12 bases.